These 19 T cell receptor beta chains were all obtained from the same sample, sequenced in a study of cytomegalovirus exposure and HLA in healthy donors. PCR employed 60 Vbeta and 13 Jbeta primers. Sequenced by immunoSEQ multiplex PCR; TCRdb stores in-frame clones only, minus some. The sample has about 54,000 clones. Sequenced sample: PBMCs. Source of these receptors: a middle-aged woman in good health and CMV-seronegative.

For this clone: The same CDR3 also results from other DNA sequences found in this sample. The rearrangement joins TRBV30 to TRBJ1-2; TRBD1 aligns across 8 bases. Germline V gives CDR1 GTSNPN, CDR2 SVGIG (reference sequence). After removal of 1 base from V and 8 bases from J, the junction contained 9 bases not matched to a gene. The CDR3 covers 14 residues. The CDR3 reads CAWSGQGRVGGYTF. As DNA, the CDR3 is TGTGCCTGGAGTGGACAGGGGCGGGTGGGCGGCTACACCTTC.

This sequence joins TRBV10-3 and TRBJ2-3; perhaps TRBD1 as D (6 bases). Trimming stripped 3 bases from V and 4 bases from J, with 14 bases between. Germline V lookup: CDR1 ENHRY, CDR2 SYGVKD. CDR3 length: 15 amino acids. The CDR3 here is CAISDQDRYSDTQYF. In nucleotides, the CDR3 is TGTGCCATCAGTGACCAGGACAGATATTCAGATACGCAGTATTTT.

The CDR3 DNA reads TGTGCCAGCAGTCCACAGGGAAGCCAGCATTTT. Encoded protein: CASSPQGSQHF. V and J are TRBV28 and TRBJ1-5; a possible D gene is TRBD1 (6 bases). The CDR3 is 11 residues long. V dropped 5 bases and J dropped 12 bases, with 11 bases sitting between them. Per germline, CDR1 MDHEN and CDR2 SYDVKM. The full variable domain, in which reference TRBV28 and TRBJ1-5 provide the parts outside the CDR3, is DVKVTQSSRYLVKRTGEKVFLECVQDMDHENMFWYRQDPGLGLRLIYFSYDVKMKEKGDIPEGYSVSREKKERFSLILESASTNQTSMYLCASSPQGSQHFGDGTRLSIL.

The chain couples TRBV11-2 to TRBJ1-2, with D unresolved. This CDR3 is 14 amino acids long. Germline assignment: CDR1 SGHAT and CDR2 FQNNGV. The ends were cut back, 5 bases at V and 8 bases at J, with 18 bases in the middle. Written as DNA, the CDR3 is TGTGCCAGCAGCCCTCGCCCTGGAGGAGACGGCTACACCTTC. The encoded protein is CASSPRPGGDGYTF.

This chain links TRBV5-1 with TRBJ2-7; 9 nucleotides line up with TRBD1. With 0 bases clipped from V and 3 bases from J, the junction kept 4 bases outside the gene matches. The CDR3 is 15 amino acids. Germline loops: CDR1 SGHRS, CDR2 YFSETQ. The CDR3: CASSLGGQGVYEQYF. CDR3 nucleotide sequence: TGCGCCAGCAGCTTGGGGGGACAGGGTGTCTACGAGCAGTACTTC.

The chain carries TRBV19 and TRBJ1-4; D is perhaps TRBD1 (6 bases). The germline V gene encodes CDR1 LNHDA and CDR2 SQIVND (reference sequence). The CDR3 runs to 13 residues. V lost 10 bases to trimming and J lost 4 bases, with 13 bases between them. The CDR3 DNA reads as TGTGCCACCACAGGGCCGGATAATGAAAAACTGTTTTTT. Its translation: CATTGPDNEKLFF.

The CDR3 region has the DNA TGTGCCAGCAGCTTAGCGCTGGGGGGGAACACCGGGGAGCTGTTTTTT. This encodes CASSLALGGNTGELFF. The chain employs TRBV11-2 and TRBJ2-2, with D possibly matching TRBD2 (6 bases). Trimming removed 1 base from V and 1 base from J, with 10 bases in between. The V gene's germline CDR1 is SGHAT and CDR2 FQNNGV. This CDR3 is built from 16 residues.

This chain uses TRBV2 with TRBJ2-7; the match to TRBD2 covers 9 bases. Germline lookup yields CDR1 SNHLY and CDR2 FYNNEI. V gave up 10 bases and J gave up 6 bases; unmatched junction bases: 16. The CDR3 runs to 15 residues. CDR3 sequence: CATFPGVAGAGEQYF. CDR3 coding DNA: TGTGCCACCTTCCCGGGGGTAGCGGGAGCGGGCGAGCAGTACTTC.

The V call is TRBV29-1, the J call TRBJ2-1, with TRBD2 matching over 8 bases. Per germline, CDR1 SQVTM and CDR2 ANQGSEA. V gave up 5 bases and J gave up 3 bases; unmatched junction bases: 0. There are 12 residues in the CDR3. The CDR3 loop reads CSVLAGYNEQFF. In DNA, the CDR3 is TGCAGCGTTCTAGCGGGCTACAATGAGCAGTTCTTC.

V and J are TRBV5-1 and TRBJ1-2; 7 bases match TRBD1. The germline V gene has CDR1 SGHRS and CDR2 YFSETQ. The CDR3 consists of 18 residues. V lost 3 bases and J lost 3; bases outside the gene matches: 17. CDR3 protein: CASSYLSTDRKGDYGYTF. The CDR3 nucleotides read TGCGCCAGCAGCTACCTCTCTACGGACAGGAAGGGTGACTATGGCTACACCTTC.

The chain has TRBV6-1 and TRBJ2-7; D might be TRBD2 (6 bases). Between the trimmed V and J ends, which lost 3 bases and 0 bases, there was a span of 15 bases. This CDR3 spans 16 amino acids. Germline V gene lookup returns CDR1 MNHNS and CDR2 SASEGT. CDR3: CASSDTRGTVSYEQYF. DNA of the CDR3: TGTGCCAGCAGTGATACACGCGGGACTGTCTCCTACGAGCAGTACTTC.

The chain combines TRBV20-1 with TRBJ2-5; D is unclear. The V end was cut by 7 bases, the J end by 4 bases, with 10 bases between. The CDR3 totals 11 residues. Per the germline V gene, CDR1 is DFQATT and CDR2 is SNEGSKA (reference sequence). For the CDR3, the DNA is TGCAGTGAGGCGGAGTCAGAGACCCAGTACTTC. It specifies CSEAESETQYF.

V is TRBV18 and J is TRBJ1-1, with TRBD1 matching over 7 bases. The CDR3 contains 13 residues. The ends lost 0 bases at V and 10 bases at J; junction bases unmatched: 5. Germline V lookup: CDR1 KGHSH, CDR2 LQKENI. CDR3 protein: CASSPPGQQVAFF. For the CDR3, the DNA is TGTGCCAGCTCACCACCGGGACAGCAGGTAGCTTTCTTT.

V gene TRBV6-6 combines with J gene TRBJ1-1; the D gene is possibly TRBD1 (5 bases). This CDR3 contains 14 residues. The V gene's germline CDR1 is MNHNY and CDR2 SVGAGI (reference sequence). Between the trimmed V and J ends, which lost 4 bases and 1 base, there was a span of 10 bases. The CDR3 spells CASSWEGSNTEAFF. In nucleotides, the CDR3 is TGTGCCAGCAGTTGGGAGGGGTCGAACACTGAAGCTTTCTTT.

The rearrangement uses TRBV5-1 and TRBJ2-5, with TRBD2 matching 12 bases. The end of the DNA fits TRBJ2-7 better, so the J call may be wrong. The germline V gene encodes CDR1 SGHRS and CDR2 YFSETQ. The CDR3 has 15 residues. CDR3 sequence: CASRTGLAGSYEQYF. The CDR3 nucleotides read TGCGCCAGCAGGACGGGACTAGCGGGCTCCTACGAGCAGTACTTC.

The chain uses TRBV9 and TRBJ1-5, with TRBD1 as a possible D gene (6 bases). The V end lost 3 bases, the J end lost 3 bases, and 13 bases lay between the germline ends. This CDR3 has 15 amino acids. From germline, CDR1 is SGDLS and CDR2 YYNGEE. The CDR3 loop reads CASSEGTLANQPQHF. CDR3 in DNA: TGTGCCAGCAGCGAAGGGACACTTGCCAATCAGCCCCAGCATTTT.

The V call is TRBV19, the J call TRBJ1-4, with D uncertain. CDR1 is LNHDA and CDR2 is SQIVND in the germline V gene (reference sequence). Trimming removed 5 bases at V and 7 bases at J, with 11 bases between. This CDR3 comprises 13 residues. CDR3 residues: CASSVNTGEKLFF. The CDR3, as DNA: TGTGCCAGTAGTGTCAACACGGGTGAAAAACTGTTTTTT.

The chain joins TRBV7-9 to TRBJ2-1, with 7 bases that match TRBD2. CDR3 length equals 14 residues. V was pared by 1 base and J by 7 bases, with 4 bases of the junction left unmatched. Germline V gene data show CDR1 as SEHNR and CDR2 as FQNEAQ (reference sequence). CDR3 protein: CASSLELAKNEQFF. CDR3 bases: TGTGCCAGCAGCTTAGAACTAGCGAAAAATGAGCAGTTCTTC. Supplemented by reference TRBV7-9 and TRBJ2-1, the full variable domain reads DTGVSQNPRHKITKRGQNVTFRCDPISEHNRLYWYRQTLGQGPEFLTYFQNEAQLEKSRLLSDRFSAERPKGSFSTLEIQRTEQGDSAMYLCASSLELAKNEQFFGPGTRLTVL.

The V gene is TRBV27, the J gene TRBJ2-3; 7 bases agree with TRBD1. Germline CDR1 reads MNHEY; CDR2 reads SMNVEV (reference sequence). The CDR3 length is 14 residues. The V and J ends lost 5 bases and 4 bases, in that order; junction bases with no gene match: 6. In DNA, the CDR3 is TGTGCCAGCAGTCCGGGACAGTGGTCAGATACGCAGTATTTT. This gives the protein CASSPGQWSDTQYF.